This TCR beta chain derives from a study of T cells in Graves' hyperthyroidism and ophthalmopathy. On the study more broadly: At initial diagnosis, before any treatment had begun, peripheral blood was obtained. Points from the study as a whole: In the blood, most expanded thyroid clonotypes above 0.001 appeared as well.

CDR1 is MDHEN and CDR2 is SYDVKM in the germline V gene. V lost 6 bases, J lost 5 bases, and 13 bases lay in between. The CDR3 contains 13 residues. There were TCR beta CDR3 regions amplified from RNA transcripts. Carried out on the TCR CDR3, a first-round RT-PCR used the HTBI primer set. TCRdb re-called the multiplex PCR reads through MiXCR, storing one row per CDR3 protein. The table includes 500,000 to 650,000 distinct CDR3 sequences, 13% to 15% detected once. Each ophthalmopathy patient scored at least 3 on the Clinical Activity Score and at least 4 on NOSPECS grade, with duration under 3 months. Uncontrolled infections, other autoimmune diseases, pregnancy or lactation led to exclusion of patients. This clonotype was picked up many times. Antigen specificity is unknown.

The V gene is TRBV28, the J gene TRBJ1-1; D is possibly TRBD1 (5 bases). Sequences were obtained from blood. This receptor was obtained from a woman between 45 and 65 years old with Graves' ophthalmopathy. The CDR3 sequence is CASRGDLWTEAFF. The CDR3 DNA reads as TGTGCCAGCAGAGGGGACTTGTGGACTGAAGCTTTCTTT.